This TCR beta chain came from a study of blood T cell repertoires in COVID-19. The overall study: Samples representing acute and convalescent COVID-19 were sourced from the United States, Italy and Spain. PBMCs, B-cell-depleted T cells, or T cells were the source of the cDNA or gDNA that made up the material.

The authors' processing: Reference gene primer amplification gave estimated nucleated cell counts. TCRdb's copy holds only in-frame clones and misses some; the assay was immunoSEQ multiplex PCR. That table supplies the V and J calls and clone size; D and trimming were determined from the DNA. Among roughly 250,000 clones listed, 86% were seen once. Only a few counts were recorded for this clone. The CDR3 has 15 amino acids. Germline V CDR1 and CDR2: LNHDA, SQIVND (reference sequence). The V end was cut by 5 bases, the J end by 6 bases, with 16 bases between. This TCR came from a man aged 35 to 55 who had recovered from COVID-19. Sequencing was done on a sample of peripheral blood. The V gene is TRBV19, the J gene TRBJ2-2; D not resolved. The CDR3: CASSLGLRTAGELFF. The CDR3 DNA reads TGTGCCAGTAGTTTGGGCCTACGAACCGCCGGGGAGCTGTTTTTT. Supplemented by reference TRBV19 and TRBJ2-2, the full variable domain reads DGGITQSPKYLFRKEGQNVTLSCEQNLNHDAMYWYRQDPGQGLRLIYYSQIVNDFQKGDIAEGYSVSREKKESFPLTVTSAQKNPTAFYLCASSLGLRTAGELFFGEGSRLTVL.